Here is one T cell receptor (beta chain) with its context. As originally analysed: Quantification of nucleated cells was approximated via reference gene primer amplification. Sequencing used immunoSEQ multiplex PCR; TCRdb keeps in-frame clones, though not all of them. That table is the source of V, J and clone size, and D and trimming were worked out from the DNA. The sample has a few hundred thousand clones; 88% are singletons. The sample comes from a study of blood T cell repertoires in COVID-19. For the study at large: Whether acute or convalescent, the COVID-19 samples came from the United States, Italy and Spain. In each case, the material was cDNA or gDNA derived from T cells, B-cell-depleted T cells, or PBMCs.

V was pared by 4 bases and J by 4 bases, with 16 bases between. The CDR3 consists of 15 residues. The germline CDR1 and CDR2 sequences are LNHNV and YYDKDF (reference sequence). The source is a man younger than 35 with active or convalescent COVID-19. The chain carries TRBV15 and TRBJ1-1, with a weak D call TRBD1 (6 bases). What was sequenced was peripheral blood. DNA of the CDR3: TGTGCCACCAGCATGACGGGGGGCTTAGGCACTGAAGCTTTCTTT. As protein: CATSMTGGLGTEAFF.